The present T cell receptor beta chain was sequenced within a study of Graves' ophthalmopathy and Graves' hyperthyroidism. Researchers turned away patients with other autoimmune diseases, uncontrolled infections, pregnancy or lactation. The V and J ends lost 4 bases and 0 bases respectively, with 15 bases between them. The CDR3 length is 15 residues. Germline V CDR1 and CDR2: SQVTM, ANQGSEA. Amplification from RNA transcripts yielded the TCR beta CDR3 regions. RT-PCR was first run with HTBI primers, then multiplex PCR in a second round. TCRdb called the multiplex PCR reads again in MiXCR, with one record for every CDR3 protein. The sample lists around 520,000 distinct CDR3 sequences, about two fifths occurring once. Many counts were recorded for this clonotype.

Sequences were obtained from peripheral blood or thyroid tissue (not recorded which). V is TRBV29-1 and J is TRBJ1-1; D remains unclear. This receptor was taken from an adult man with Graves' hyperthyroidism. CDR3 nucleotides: TGCAGCGTTGTAGGACGGCTGAACATGAACACTGAAGCTTTCTTT. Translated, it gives CSVVGRLNMNTEAFF.